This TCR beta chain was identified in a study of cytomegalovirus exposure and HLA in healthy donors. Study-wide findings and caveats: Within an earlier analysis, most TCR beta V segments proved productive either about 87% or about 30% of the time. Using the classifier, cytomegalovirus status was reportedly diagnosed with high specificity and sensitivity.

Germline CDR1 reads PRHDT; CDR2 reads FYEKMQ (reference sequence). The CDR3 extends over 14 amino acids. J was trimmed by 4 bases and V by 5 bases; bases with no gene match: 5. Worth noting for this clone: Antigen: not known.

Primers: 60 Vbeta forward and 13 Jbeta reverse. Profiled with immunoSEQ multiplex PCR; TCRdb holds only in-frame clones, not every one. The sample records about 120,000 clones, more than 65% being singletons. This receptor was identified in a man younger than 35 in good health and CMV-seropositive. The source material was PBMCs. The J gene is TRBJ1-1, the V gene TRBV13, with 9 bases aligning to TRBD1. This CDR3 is CASSHRTGVTEAFF. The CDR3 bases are TGTGCCAGCAGCCACAGGACAGGGGTCACTGAAGCTTTCTTT.